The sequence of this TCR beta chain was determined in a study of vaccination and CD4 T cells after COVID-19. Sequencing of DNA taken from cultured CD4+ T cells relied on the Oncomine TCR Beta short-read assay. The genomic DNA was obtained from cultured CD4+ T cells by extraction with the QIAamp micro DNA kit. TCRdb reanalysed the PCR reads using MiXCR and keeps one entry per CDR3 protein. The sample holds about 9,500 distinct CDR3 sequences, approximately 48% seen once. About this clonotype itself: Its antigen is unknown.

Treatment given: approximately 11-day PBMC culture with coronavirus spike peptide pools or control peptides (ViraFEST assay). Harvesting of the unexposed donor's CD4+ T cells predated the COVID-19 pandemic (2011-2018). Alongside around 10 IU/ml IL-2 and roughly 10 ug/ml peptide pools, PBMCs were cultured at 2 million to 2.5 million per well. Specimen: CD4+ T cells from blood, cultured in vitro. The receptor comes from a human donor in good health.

The CDR3, as DNA: TGTGCCAGCAGTGAAGCCGCGACAGGGTGGTATGGCTACACCTTC. The encoded protein is CASSEAATGWYGYTF. J is TRBJ1-2 and V is TRBV2, with 7 bases fitting TRBD1. The CDR3 sequence is 15 residues long. J gave up 5 bases and V 0 bases, and 6 bases lay outside the gene matches. The V gene's germline CDR1 is SNHLY and CDR2 FYNNEI.